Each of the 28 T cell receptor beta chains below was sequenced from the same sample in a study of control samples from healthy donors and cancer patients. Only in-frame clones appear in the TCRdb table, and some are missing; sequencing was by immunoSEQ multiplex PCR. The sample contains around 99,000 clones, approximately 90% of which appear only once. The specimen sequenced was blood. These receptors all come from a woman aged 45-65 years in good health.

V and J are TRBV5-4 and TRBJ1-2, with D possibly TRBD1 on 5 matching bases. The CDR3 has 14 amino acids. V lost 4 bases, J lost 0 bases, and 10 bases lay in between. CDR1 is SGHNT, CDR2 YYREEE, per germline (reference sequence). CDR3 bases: TGTGCCAGCAGCCAAAAGACAGCTAACTATGGCTACACCTTC. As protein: CASSQKTANYGYTF.

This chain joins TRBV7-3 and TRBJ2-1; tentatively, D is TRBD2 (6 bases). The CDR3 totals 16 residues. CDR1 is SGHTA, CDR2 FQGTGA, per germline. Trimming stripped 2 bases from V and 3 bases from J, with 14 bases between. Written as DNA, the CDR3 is TGTGCCAGCAGCTTAGGCTGGCGGGAACTCTACAATGAGCAGTTCTTC. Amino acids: CASSLGWRELYNEQFF.

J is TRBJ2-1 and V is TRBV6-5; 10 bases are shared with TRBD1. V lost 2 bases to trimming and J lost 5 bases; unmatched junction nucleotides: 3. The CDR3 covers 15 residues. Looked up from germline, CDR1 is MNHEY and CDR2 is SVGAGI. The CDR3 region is CASSYGQGVNNEQFF. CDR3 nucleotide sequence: TGTGCCAGCAGTTACGGACAGGGGGTAAACAATGAGCAGTTCTTC.

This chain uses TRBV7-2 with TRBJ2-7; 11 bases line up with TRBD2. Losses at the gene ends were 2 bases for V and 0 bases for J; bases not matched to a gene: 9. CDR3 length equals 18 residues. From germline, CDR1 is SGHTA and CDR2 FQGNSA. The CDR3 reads CASSLPEASGRSSYEQYV. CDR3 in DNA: TGTGCCAGCAGCTTACCAGAGGCTAGCGGGAGGAGCTCCTACGAGCAGTACGTC.

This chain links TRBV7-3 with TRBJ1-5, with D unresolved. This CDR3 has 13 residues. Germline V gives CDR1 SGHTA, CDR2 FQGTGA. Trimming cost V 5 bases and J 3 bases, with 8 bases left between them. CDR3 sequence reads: CASSPDPNQPQHF. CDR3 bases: TGTGCCAGCAGCCCCGACCCCAATCAGCCCCAGCATTTT.

CDR3 loop: CASSGKGAPNRTPYEQYV. DNA for the CDR3: TGTGCCAGCAGCGGTAAAGGGGCACCAAACCGAACCCCCTACGAGCAGTACGTC. The genes are TRBV21-1 and TRBJ2-7; the table's D call TRBD1 went unverified against the DNA. TRBV21-1 is listed as a pseudogene. The CDR3 loop spans 18 amino acids.

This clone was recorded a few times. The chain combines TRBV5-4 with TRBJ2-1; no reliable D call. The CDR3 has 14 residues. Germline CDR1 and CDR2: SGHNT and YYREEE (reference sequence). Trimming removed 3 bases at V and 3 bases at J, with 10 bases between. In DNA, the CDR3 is TGTGCCAGCAGCTCGGACCCCATCTACAATGAGCAGTTCTTC. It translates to CASSSDPIYNEQFF.

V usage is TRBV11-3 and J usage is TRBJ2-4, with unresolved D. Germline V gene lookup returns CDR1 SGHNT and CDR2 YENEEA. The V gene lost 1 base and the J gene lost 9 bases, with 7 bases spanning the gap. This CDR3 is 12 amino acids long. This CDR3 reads CASSLGTGIQYF. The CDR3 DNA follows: TGTGCCAGCAGCTTAGGCACGGGCATTCAGTACTTC.

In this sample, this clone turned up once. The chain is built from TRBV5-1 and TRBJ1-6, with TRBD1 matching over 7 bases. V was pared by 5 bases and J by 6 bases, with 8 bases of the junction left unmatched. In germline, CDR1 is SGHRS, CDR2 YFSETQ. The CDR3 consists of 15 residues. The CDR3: CASRPGGQFNSPLHF. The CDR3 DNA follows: TGCGCCAGCAGGCCCGGGGGACAGTTTAATTCACCCCTCCACTTT. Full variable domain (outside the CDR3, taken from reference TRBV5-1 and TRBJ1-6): KAGVTQTPRYLIKTRGQQVTLSCSPISGHRSVSWYQQTPGQGLQFLFEYFSETQRNKGNFPGRFSGRQFSNSRSEMNVSTLELGDSALYLCASRPGGQFNSPLHFGNGTRLTVT.

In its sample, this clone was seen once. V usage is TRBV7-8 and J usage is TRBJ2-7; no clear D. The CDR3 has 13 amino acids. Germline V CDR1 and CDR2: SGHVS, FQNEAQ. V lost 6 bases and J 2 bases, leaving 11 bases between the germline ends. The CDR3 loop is CASSLYGAYEQYV. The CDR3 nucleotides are TGTGCCAGCAGTTTGTATGGGGCCTACGAGCAGTACGTC.

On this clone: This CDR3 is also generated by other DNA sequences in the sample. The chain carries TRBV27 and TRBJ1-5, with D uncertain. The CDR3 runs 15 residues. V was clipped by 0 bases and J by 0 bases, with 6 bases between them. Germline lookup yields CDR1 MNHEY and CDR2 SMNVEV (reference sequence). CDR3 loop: CASSLSGYSNQPQHF. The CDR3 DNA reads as TGTGCCAGCAGTTTATCCGGTTATAGCAATCAGCCCCAGCATTTT.

In DNA, the CDR3 is TGTGCCAGCACGGCTAACAGGGGGGATACTGAAGCTTTCTTT. Translated, it gives CASTANRGDTEAFF. V usage is TRBV5-6 and J usage is TRBJ1-1; 8 bases map to TRBD1. There are 14 residues in the CDR3. Germline CDR1 SGHDT, CDR2 YYEEEE. V shed 6 bases and J 5 bases; nucleotides not matched to a gene: 9.

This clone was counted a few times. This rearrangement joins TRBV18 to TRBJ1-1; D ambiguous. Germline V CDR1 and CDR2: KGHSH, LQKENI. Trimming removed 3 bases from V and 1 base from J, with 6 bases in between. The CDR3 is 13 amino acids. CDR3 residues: CASSPAANTEAFF. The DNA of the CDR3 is TGTGCCAGCTCACCGGCGGCGAACACTGAAGCTTTCTTT.

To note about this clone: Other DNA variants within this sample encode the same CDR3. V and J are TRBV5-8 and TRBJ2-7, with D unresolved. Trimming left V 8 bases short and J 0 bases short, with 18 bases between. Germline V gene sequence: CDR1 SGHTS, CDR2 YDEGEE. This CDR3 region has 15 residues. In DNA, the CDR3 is TGTGCCAGTAGCCGCGCTATAGGCAGCTCCTACGAGCAGTACTTC. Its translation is CASSRAIGSSYEQYF. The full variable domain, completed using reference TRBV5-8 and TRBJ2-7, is EAGVTQSPTHLIKTRGQQATLRCSPISGHTSVYWYQQALGLGLQFLLWYDEGEERNRGNFPPRFSGRQFPNYSSELNVNALELEDSALYLCASSRAIGSSYEQYFGPGTRLTVT.

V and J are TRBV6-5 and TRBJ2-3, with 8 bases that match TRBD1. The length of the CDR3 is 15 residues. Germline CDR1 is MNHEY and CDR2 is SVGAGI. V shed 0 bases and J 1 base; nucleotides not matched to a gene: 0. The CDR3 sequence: CASSYSGQGTDTQYF. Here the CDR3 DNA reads TGTGCCAGCAGTTACTCGGGACAGGGCACAGATACGCAGTATTTT.

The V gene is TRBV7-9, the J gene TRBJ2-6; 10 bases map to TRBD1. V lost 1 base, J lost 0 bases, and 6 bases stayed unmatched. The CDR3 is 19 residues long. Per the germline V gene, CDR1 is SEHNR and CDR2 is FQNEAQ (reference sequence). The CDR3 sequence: CASSLEGQGSLSGANVLTF. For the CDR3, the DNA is TGTGCCAGCAGCTTAGAGGGACAGGGGTCTCTCTCTGGGGCCAACGTCCTGACTTTC.

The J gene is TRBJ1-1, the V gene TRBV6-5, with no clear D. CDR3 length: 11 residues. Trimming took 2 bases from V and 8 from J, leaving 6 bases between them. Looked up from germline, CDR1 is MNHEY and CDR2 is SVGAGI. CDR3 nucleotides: TGTGCCAGCAGTTACGGCACAGAAGCTTTCTTT. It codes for CASSYGTEAFF.

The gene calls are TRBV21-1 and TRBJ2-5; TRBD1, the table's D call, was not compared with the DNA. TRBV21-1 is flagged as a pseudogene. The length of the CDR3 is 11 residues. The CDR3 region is CASRQPETQYF. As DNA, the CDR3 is TGTGCCAGCAGACAGCCAGAGACCCAGTACTTC.

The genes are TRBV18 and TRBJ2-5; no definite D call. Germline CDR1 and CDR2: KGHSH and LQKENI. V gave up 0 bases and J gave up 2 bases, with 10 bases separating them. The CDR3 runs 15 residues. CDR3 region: CASSPPNRVQETQYF. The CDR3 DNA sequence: TGTGCCAGCTCACCACCGAACCGGGTTCAAGAGACCCAGTACTTC.

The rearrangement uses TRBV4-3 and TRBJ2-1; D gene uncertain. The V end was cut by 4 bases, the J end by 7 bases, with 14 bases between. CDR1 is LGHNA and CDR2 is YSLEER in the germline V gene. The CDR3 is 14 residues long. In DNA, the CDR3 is TGCGCCAGCAGCCCCCTAGGTCGGAGAAATGAGCAGTTCTTC. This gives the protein CASSPLGRRNEQFF.

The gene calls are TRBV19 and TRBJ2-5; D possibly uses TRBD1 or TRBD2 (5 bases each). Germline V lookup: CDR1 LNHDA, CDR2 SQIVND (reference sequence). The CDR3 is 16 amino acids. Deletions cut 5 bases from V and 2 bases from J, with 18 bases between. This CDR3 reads CASSGWVGTVQETQYF. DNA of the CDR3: TGTGCCAGTAGTGGGTGGGTAGGGACGGTACAAGAGACCCAGTACTTC. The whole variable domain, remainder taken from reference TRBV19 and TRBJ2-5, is DGGITQSPKYLFRKEGQNVTLSCEQNLNHDAMYWYRQDPGQGLRLIYYSQIVNDFQKGDIAEGYSVSREKKESFPLTVTSAQKNPTAFYLCASSGWVGTVQETQYFGPGTRLLVL.

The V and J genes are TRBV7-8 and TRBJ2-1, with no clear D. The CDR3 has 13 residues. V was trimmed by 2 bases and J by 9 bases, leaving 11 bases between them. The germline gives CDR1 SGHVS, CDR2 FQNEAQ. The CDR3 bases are TGTGCCAGCAGCTTAAGTGCAATTGGTGAGCAGTTCTTC. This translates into CASSLSAIGEQFF.

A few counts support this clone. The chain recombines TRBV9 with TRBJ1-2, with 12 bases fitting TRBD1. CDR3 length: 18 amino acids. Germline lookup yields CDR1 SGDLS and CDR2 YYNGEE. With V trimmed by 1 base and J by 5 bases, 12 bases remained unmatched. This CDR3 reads CASSVYNSPGQGAYGYTF. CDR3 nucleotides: TGTGCCAGCAGCGTATACAACTCGCCGGGACAGGGGGCGTATGGCTACACCTTC.

The CDR3 sequence is CATSGRDRAIYNEQFF. DNA for the CDR3: TGTGCCACCAGCGGTCGGGACAGGGCGATCTACAATGAGCAGTTCTTC. V gene TRBV15 combines with J gene TRBJ2-1; the match to TRBD1 covers 9 bases. The junction had 8 bases not matched to a gene; V was cut back by 5 bases and J by 3 bases. CDR1 and CDR2 (germline): LNHNV, YYDKDF (reference sequence). This CDR3 spans 16 amino acids. Drawing the rest from reference TRBV15 and TRBJ2-1, the complete variable domain is DAMVIQNPRYQVTQFGKPVTLSCSQTLNHNVMYWYQQKSSQAPKLLFHYYDKDFNNEADTPDNFQSRRPNTSFCFLDIRSPGLGDTAMYLCATSGRDRAIYNEQFFGPGTRLTVL.

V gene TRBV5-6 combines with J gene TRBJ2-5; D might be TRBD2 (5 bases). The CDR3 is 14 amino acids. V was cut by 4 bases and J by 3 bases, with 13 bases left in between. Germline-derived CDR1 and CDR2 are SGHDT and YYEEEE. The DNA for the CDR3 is TGTGCCAGCAGCCCGCTAGCAGGTGAAGAGACCCAGTACTTC. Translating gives CASSPLAGEETQYF.

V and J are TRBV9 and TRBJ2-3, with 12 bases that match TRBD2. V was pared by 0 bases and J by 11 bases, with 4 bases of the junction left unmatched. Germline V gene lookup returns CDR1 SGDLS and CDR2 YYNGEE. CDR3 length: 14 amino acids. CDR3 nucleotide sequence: TGTGCCAGCAGCGTAGCCCCTAGCGGGAGGGGGCAGTATTTT. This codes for CASSVAPSGRGQYF.

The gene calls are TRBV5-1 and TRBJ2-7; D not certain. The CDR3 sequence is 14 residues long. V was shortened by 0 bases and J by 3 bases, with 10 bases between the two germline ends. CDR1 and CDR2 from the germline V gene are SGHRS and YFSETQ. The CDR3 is CASSLAWVGYEQYV. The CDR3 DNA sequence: TGCGCCAGCAGCTTGGCCTGGGTGGGCTACGAGCAGTACGTC.

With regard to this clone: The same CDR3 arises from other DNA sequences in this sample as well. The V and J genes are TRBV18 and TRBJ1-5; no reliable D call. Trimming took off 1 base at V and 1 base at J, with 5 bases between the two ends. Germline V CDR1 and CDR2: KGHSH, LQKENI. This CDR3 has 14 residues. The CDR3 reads CASSPLGSNQPQHF. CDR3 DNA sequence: TGTGCCAGCTCACCACTGGGGAGCAATCAGCCCCAGCATTTT.